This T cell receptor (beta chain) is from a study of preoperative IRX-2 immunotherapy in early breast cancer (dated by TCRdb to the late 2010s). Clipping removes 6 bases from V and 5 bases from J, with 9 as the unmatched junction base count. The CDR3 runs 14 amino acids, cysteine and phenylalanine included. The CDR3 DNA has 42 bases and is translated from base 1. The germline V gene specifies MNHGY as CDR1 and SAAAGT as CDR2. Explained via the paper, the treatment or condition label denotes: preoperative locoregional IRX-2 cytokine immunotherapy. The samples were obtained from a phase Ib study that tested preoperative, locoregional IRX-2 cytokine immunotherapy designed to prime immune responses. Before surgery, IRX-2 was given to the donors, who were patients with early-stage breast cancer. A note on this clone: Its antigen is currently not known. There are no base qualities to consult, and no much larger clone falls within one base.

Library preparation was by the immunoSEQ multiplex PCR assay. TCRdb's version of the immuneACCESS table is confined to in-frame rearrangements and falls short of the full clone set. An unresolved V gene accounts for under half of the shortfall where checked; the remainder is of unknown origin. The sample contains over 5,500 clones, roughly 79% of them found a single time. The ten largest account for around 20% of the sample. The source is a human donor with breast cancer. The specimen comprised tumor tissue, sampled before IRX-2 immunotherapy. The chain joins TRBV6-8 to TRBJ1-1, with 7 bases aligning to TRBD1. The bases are TGTGCCAGCAGCCTCGCCGCGGGACAGACTGAAGCTTTCTTT. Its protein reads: CASSLAAGQTEAFF.